The clone carrying this T cell receptor (beta chain) was counted many times. The data are from a study of neurological immune-mediated disorders. This CDR3 has 13 amino acids. The V end was cut by 5 bases, the J end by 4 bases, with 11 bases between. Germline CDR1 is MNHEY and CDR2 is SVGEGT. TCRdb independently ran MiXCR on the 5' RACE reads; one entry per CDR3 protein. This sample has 55,000 to 65,000 distinct CDR3 sequences, with under 4.5% found just once. The receptor was derived from a woman aged 25 to 39 with multiple sclerosis. Sequencing used PBMCs. The V gene is TRBV6-2 or TRBV6-3, the J gene TRBJ2-5; the D call may be TRBD1 or TRBD2 (6 bases each). CDR3 coding DNA: TGTGCCAGCAGTAACGGGGGCGTAGAGACCCAGTACTTC. Amino acid sequence: CASSNGGVETQYF.